This TCR beta chain stems from a study of cytomegalovirus exposure and HLA in healthy donors. On the study more broadly: About 200 million T cells yielded around 120 million unique TCR beta sequences in earlier analysis. Points from the study as a whole: Usually a TCR sequence was rare, but some public TCRs were found in many donors. A previous analysis found most TCR beta V segments productive roughly 87% or roughly 30% of the time. One variant, a missense change in DCLRE1C, was linked in a later analysis to TCR beta V- and J-gene trimming.

About this clone: Its antigen is unidentified.

Germline assignment: CDR1 GTSNPN and CDR2 SVGIG (reference sequence). The CDR3 is made up of 13 amino acids. The V end was cut by 6 bases, the J end by 2 bases, with 14 bases between. Amplification used 60 Vbeta primers and 13 Jbeta primers. TCRdb's copy holds only in-frame clones and misses some; the assay was immunoSEQ multiplex PCR. The table records 100,000 to 150,000 clones, about 81% of them present only once. Source material: PBMCs. The TCR was taken from a woman younger than 45 in good health and CMV-seronegative. This chain uses TRBV30 with TRBJ2-7, with a weak D call TRBD1 (6 bases). CDR3 bases: TGTGCCTGCCAACCGGACAGTACCTACGAGCAGTACTTC. Its protein is CACQPDSTYEQYF. Variable domain in full (rest from reference TRBV30 and TRBJ2-7): SQTIHQWPATLVQPVGSPLSLECTVEGTSNPNLYWYRQAAGRGLQLLFYSVGIGQISSEVPQNLSASRPQDRQFILSSKKLLLSDSGFYLCACQPDSTYEQYFGPGTRLTVT.